This T cell receptor beta chain was recorded in a study of tumour-infiltrating T cells in Burkitt lymphoma. Study in general: Patients covered every epidemiological subtype of Burkitt lymphoma. Study-wide results and limits: Many Burkitt lymphoma patients shared several public clonotypes.

The method was immunoSEQ multiplex PCR; TCRdb's version includes in-frame clones alone and lacks a portion of them. The data show around 1,400 clones, with around 15% seen just once and 18% held by the top ten. Remarks on this clone: Antigen specificity is unknown.

The CDR3 totals 14 residues. V was pared by 5 bases and J by 0 bases, with 10 bases between. CDR1 and CDR2 (germline): ENHRY, SYGVKD. The rearrangement joins TRBV10-3 to TRBJ1-1; D is ambiguous. The sample was tumor tissue. This TCR came from a human donor with Burkitt lymphoma. CDR3 nucleotides: TGTGCCATCAGTCCAGAGACCATGAACACTGAAGCTTTCTTT. As protein: CAISPETMNTEAFF.